This T cell receptor (beta chain) was captured by sequencing in a study of T cells in Graves' hyperthyroidism and ophthalmopathy. It was RNA transcripts that yielded the amplified TCR beta CDR3 regions. First-round RT-PCR of the TCR CDR3 relied on the HTBI primer set. TCRdb processed the multiplex PCR reads anew with MiXCR; each CDR3 protein has one entry. This table has approximately 590,000 distinct CDR3 sequences, less than 20% appearing once. Trimming took off 7 bases at V and 0 bases at J, with 16 bases between the two ends. CDR1 and CDR2 from the germline V gene are LNHDA and SQIVND (reference sequence). The CDR3 consists of 16 residues. Only a few counts were recorded for this clonotype. Its target is not known. Findings of the study overall: In blood, most of the thyroid clonotypes expanded above 0.001 were also present. Ophthalmopathy was distinguished from stable hyperthyroidism by 13 V-J signatures.

With a duration under 2 months, the hyperthyroidism was newly diagnosed in patients aged 18 to 65. Investigators excluded patients with uncontrolled infection, other autoimmune disease, pregnancy or lactation. The clonotype comes from a woman in her twenties or thirties with Graves' hyperthyroidism. The specimen was blood. The J gene is TRBJ1-3, the V gene TRBV19, with D hard to call. CDR3 residues: CASTRQAAGSGNTIYF. Here the CDR3 DNA reads TGTGCCAGTACCCGCCAGGCAGCCGGCTCTGGAAACACCATATATTTT.